This T cell receptor (beta chain) was obtained from a study of shared clonotypes between healthy human individuals. Original analysis: Filtering differed, since immunoSEQ gave only junction sequences and no quality scores. Libraries were prepared by immunoSEQ multiplex PCR; TCRdb keeps only in-frame clonotypes and omits some of them. V, J and clone size reflect that table, while D and trimming were determined from the DNA. The sample yields fewer than 850,000 clones, approximately 97% seen once. This CDR3 is 13 amino acids long. Between the trimmed V and J ends, which lost 8 bases and 5 bases, there was a span of 15 bases. Germline lookup yields CDR1 SGHVS and CDR2 FNYEAQ. Naive CD8 cells lacked CD45RO and underwent positive selection for CCR7, leaving out terminally differentiated effector memory CD45RA+ cells.

The receptor comes from a man aged 30 to 45 in good health. The sample was naive CD8+ T cells sorted from blood. This chain uses TRBV7-6 with TRBJ2-5; D might be TRBD2 (6 bases). In DNA form, the CDR3 reads TGTGCCAGCGAAACGGAGGGTCGGGAGACCCAGTACTTC. Translating gives CASETEGRETQYF.